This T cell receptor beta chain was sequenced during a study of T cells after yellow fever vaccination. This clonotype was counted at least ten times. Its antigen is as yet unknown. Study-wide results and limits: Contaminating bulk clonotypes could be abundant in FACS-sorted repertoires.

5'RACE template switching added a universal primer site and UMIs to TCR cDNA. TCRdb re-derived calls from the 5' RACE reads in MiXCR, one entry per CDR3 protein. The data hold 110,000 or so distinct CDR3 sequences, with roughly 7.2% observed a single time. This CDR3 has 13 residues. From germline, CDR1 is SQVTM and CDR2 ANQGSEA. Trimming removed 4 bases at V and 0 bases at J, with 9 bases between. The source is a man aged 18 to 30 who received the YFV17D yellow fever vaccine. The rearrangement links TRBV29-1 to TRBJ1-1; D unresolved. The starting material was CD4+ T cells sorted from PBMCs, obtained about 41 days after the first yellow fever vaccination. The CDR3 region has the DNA TGCAGCGTTGCTACGAAGATGAACACTGAAGCTTTCTTT. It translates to CSVATKMNTEAFF.